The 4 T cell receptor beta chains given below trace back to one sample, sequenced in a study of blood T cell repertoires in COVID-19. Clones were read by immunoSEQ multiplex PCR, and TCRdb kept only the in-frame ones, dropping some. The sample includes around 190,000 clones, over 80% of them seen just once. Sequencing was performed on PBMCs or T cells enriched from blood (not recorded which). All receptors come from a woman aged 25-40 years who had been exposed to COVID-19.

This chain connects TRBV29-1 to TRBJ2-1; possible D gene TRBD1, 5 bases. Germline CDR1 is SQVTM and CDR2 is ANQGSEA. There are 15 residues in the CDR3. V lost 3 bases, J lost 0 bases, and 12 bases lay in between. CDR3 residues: CSVDKGQVSYNEQFF. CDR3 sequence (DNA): TGCAGCGTTGACAAGGGGCAAGTCTCCTACAATGAGCAGTTCTTC.

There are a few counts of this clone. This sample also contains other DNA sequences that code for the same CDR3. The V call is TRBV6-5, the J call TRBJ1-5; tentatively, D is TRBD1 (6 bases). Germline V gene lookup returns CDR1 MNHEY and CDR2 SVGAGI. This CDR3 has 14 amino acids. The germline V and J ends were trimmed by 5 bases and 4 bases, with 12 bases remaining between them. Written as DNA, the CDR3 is TGTGCCAGCAGTCCTGGACAGCTGAATCAGCCCCAGCATTTT. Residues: CASSPGQLNQPQHF.

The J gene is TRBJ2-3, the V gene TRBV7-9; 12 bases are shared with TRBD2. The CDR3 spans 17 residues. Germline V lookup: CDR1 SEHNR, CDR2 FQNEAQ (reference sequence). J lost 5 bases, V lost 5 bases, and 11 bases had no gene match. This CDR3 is CASSTTSGGPRGDTQYF. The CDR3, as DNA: TGTGCCAGCAGCACCACTAGCGGGGGGCCCAGAGGAGATACGCAGTATTTT.

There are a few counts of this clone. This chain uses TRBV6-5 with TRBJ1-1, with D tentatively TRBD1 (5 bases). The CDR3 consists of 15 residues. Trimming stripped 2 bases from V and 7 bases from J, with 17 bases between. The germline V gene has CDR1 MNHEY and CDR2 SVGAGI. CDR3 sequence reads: CASSYPSGSEGEAFF. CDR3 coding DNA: TGTGCCAGCAGTTACCCCTCAGGGTCGGAGGGTGAAGCTTTCTTT.